The rows below give T cell receptor beta chains drawn from one sample of a study of Graves' ophthalmopathy and Graves' hyperthyroidism. TCRdb re-called the multiplex PCR reads with MiXCR, one entry per CDR3 protein. The sample shows about 620,000 distinct CDR3 sequences, 22% of them seen only once. Sequencing input: peripheral blood. These receptor sequences come from a woman between 18 and 29 years old with stable Graves' hyperthyroidism. Some clones in this sample may be carry-over from other donors' samples. Both conserved end residues are part of each CDR3. Fields, in order: clone size, V gene, D gene, J gene, CDR3 protein, CDR3 DNA. A D gene is named only where the DNA matches it firmly. Not every row has a clone size; where given, it reads once, few, many or a size class.

NA	TRBV28	NA	TRBJ1-5	CASSFFGGFQPQHF	TGTGCCAGCAGTTTCTTCGGAGGATTTCAGCCCCAGCATTTT
many	TRBV29-1	NA	TRBJ2-7	CSVEFHYSYEQYF	TGCAGCGTTGAATTTCACTACTCCTACGAGCAGTACTTC
many	TRBV20-1	TRBD1	TRBJ2-7	CSAAGTGSTYEQYF	TGCAGTGCAGCCGGGACAGGGTCTACCTACGAGCAGTACTTC
NA	TRBV13	NA	TRBJ1-1	CASSARGRRNTEAFF	TGTGCCAGCAGCGCCCGGGGGCGCAGAAACACTGAAGCTTTCTTT
NA	TRBV27	NA	TRBJ2-5	CASRPDWWDQETQYF	TGTGCCAGCCGACCCGACTGGTGGGACCAAGAGACCCAGTACTTC
few	TRBV4-1	TRBD1	TRBJ2-5	CASSRGTGTQETQYF	TGCGCCAGCAGCCGGGGGACAGGGACTCAAGAGACCCAGTACTTC
NA	TRBV6-8	TRBD1	TRBJ2-5	CASLPGQGAVETQYF	TGTGCCAGTTTGCCGGGACAGGGGGCTGTGGAGACCCAGTACTTC
NA	TRBV12-3/TRBV12-4	NA	TRBJ1-1	CASSSRGVFPEAFF	TGTGCCAGCAGTTCGCGGGGGGTATTTCCTGAAGCTTTCTTT
NA	TRBV29-1	NA	TRBJ2-5	CSAGKYQETQYF	TGCAGCGCTGGAAAGTACCAAGAGACCCAGTACTTC
NA	TRBV20-1	TRBD1	TRBJ1-2	CSATGVAGYGYTF	TGCAGTGCCACAGGGGTAGCGGGGTATGGCTACACCTTC
NA	TRBV3-1	NA	TRBJ1-1	CASRESGRNTEAFF	TGTGCCAGCAGAGAGTCGGGGAGGAACACTGAAGCTTTCTTT
few	TRBV2	TRBD2	TRBJ2-5	CASSPLGTSGQETQYF	TGTGCCAGCAGCCCCCTCGGGACTAGCGGCCAAGAGACCCAGTACTTC
NA	TRBV4-3	NA	TRBJ2-7	CASSQLEGAGNYEQYF	TGCGCCAGCAGCCAGTTAGAGGGGGCGGGGAACTACGAGCAGTACTTC
NA	TRBV30	NA	TRBJ1-2	CAWSRTGYTF	TGTGCCTGGAGTAGGACTGGCTACACCTTC
NA	TRBV6-2/TRBV6-3	NA	TRBJ2-7	CASSYSMSRQYF	TGTGCCAGCAGTTACTCGATGTCGAGGCAGTACTTC
many	TRBV20-1	NA	TRBJ1-2	CSPRGGSHTNYGYTF	TGCAGTCCGAGGGGGGGCAGCCACACTAACTATGGCTACACCTTC
NA	TRBV19	TRBD1	TRBJ1-5	CASSGTGGAFGNQPQHF	TGTGCCAGTAGTGGGACAGGGGGCGCGTTTGGCAATCAGCCCCAGCATTTT